The clone carrying this T cell receptor beta chain was counted many times. Its target is not known. The junction departs from the called germline gene at one end, perhaps through a read error. Amplified TCR beta CDR3 regions came from RNA transcripts. In the first-round RT-PCR of the TCR CDR3, the HTBI primer set was used. TCRdb itself ran the multiplex PCR reads through MiXCR, one entry per CDR3 protein. The profile shows under 400,000 distinct CDR3 sequences, about a sixth of them singletons. The CDR3 loop spans 20 amino acids. CDR1 MNHEY and CDR2 SMNVEV come from the germline V gene (reference sequence). The data stem from a study of T cells in Graves' hyperthyroidism and ophthalmopathy. Regarding the study as a whole: Most clonotypes that expanded in the thyroid above 0.001 also showed up in blood.

The source is a woman aged 40 to 50 with Graves' ophthalmopathy. The V and J genes are TRBV27 and TRBJ2-4; TRBD1 aligns across 10 bases. The sequencing sample was made of blood. Here the CDR3 reads CASSAWTGGLRSLAKDIQYF. The CDR3 DNA sequence: TGTGCCAGCAGTGCCTGGACAGGGGGACTCCGTTCATTGGCCAAAGACATTCAGTACTTC.